The 2 T cell receptor beta chains listed next were all sequenced from one sample in a study of cytomegalovirus exposure and HLA in healthy donors. Here immunoSEQ multiplex PCR was the method, and the copy in TCRdb shows in-frame clones only, minus some. The sample has about 150,000 clones, less than 90% seen once; the top ten hold around 22%. The specimen was PBMCs. Receptors were obtained from a man aged 18 to 35 in good health and CMV-seropositive.

This clone showed up just a few times. The rearrangement uses TRBV5-1 and TRBJ2-7, with a tentative D call TRBD2 (6 bases). The V gene lost 4 bases and the J gene lost 2 bases, with 16 bases spanning the gap. CDR3 length: 15 amino acids. Germline CDR1 SGHRS, CDR2 YFSETQ. This CDR3 reads CASSPTGTGAYEQYF. As DNA, the CDR3 is TGCGCCAGCAGCCCAACCGGGACGGGGGCCTACGAGCAGTACTTC.

CDR3 residues: CASSRGGADTQYF. The CDR3 region has the DNA TGTGCCAGCAGCCGGGGGGGGGCAGATACGCAGTATTTT. This rearrangement joins TRBV6-5 to TRBJ2-3; 8 bases agree with TRBD2. V shed 6 bases and J 4 bases; nucleotides not matched to a gene: 3. This CDR3 spans 13 amino acids. Germline V gene data show CDR1 as MNHEY and CDR2 as SVGAGI.